The present entry profiles one TCR beta chain with its context. Under the authors' procedure: Nucleated cell number was recorded as an estimate derived from reference gene primer amplification. The protocol was immunoSEQ multiplex PCR, while the TCRdb copy is restricted to in-frame clones and leaves out a portion. V and J calls plus clone size are reproduced from that table; the DNA served to infer D and trimming. This sample has roughly 100,000 clones, with roughly nine tenths found just once. Trimming pared 5 bases from V and 3 bases from J, leaving 14 bases between. Germline CDR1 SGHAT, CDR2 FQNNGV. The CDR3 runs 16 residues. This sample was taken from a study of blood T cell repertoires in COVID-19. Study as a whole: COVID-19 samples collected from the United States, Italy and Spain covered acute and convalescent phases. Sample material is recorded as cDNA or gDNA derived from T cells, B-cell-depleted T cells, or PBMCs.

This receptor was identified in a man aged 50 to 59 in a cohort sampled during active COVID-19. The sample comprised peripheral blood. The rearrangement links TRBV11-2 to TRBJ1-6; D remains ambiguous. This chain's CDR3 is CASSPDGVGYNSPLHF. CDR3 sequence (DNA): TGTGCCAGCAGCCCCGACGGGGTCGGCTATAATTCACCCCTCCACTTT.